These 8 T cell receptor beta chains share one sample of origin, sequenced in a study of control samples from healthy donors and cancer patients. The assay was immunoSEQ multiplex PCR, and TCRdb's table has in-frame clones only and misses some. The sample shows about 410,000 clones, about nine tenths of them seen only once. Material: PBMCs. All receptors derive from a middle-aged man with head and neck cancer.

The chain links TRBV6-1 to TRBJ2-7; D uncertain. Deletions cut 1 base from V and 0 bases from J, with 13 bases between. The CDR3 loop spans 16 amino acids. Germline V gene sequence: CDR1 MNHNS, CDR2 SASEGT. CDR3 nucleotide sequence: TGTGCCAGCAGTGAAGGAGAAAGCAGTAGCTCCTACGAGCAGTACTTC. It yields the protein CASSEGESSSSYEQYF.

The V call is TRBV2, the J call TRBJ1-2; 9 bases line up with TRBD1. Germline V lookup: CDR1 SNHLY, CDR2 FYNNEI. The CDR3 runs 17 residues. V trimming: 1 base; J trimming: 6 bases; junction bases outside the gene matches: 12. Written as DNA, the CDR3 is TGTGCCAGCAGTGAAGTAGGGGACAGGGATTACTCTGATGGCTACACCTTC. Protein product: CASSEVGDRDYSDGYTF.

As regards this clone: This CDR3 is also generated by other DNA sequences in the sample. The rearrangement uses TRBV7-9 and TRBJ1-4; D remains unclear. Germline assignment: CDR1 SEHNR and CDR2 FQNEAQ (reference sequence). The CDR3 sequence is 14 residues long. Trimming stripped 1 base from V and 5 bases from J, with 8 bases between. For the CDR3, the DNA is TGTGCCAGCAGCTTAGTCGGAGGGAATGAAAAACTGTTTTTT. It specifies CASSLVGGNEKLFF.

The chain joins TRBV5-1 to TRBJ2-2; D is unresolved. CDR3 length equals 14 residues. With 3 bases removed from V and 3 bases from J, the gap between germline ends came to 9 bases. Germline loops: CDR1 SGHRS, CDR2 YFSETQ. CDR3 DNA sequence: TGCGCCAGCAGCTCCCTCGTGGACACCGGGGAGCTGTTTTTT. This encodes CASSSLVDTGELFF.

The rearrangement links TRBV28 to TRBJ2-3; 9 nucleotides line up with TRBD2. Germline assignment: CDR1 MDHEN and CDR2 SYDVKM. The J segment lost 4 bases and the V segment lost 6 bases, leaving 8 bases of the junction unmatched. The CDR3 contains 15 residues. The CDR3 loop reads CASRVAGGPADTQYF. For the CDR3, the DNA is TGTGCCAGCAGGGTGGCGGGAGGGCCGGCAGATACGCAGTATTTT. Based on the CDR3 plus reference TRBV28 and TRBJ2-3, the full variable domain is DVKVTQSSRYLVKRTGEKVFLECVQDMDHENMFWYRQDPGLGLRLIYFSYDVKMKEKGDIPEGYSVSREKKERFSLILESASTNQTSMYLCASRVAGGPADTQYFGPGTRLTVL.

The chain combines TRBV28 with TRBJ1-5, with 7 bases matching TRBD1. CDR1 is MDHEN and CDR2 is SYDVKM in the germline V gene. V dropped 3 bases and J dropped 4; count of bases not matched to a gene: 12. This CDR3 contains 17 residues. The CDR3 DNA reads TGTGCCAGCAGTTTGGGTAGAGGCAGGGGGGAGAATCAGCCCCAGCATTTT. Amino acids: CASSLGRGRGENQPQHF.

This clone came up a few times. The rearrangement links TRBV6-4 to TRBJ2-2; 14 nucleotides agree with TRBD2. This CDR3 has 17 amino acids. V shed 5 bases and J 5 bases; nucleotides not matched to a gene: 7. CDR1 and CDR2 from the germline V gene are MRHNA and SNTAGT. CDR3 in amino acids: CASSPWTSGGQTGELFF. As DNA, the CDR3 is TGTGCCAGCAGTCCATGGACTAGCGGGGGGCAAACCGGGGAGCTGTTTTTT.

The chain uses TRBV7-2 and TRBJ2-5; no definite D call. The CDR3 is 14 amino acids. Deletions cut 3 bases from V and 7 bases from J, with 15 bases between. The germline V gene has CDR1 SGHTA and CDR2 FQGNSA. CDR3 DNA sequence: TGTGCCAGCAGCTTTTCAGGCGTCCCACGGACCCAGTACTTC. It yields the protein CASSFSGVPRTQYF.